This T cell receptor beta chain was recovered during a study of T cell responses to AZD1222 COVID-19 vaccine. TCRdb's table, derived via immunoSEQ multiplex PCR, lists solely in-frame clones and lacks some. The profile shows around 180,000 clones, roughly 92% of them singletons. This clone has only one observation. Its antigen is unidentified. Germline values: CDR1 SGHNT, CDR2 YYREEE (reference sequence). CDR3 length equals 14 residues. Trimming removed 2 bases at V and 3 bases at J, with 11 bases between. Study-level points and caveats: Baseline seropositivity occurred in only 5 to 7 AZD1222 recipients.

Sample: peripheral blood, taken 28 days after the second AZD1222 dose. The J gene is TRBJ2-5, the V gene TRBV5-4, with D perhaps assigned TRBD1 or TRBD2 (5 bases each). This receptor was taken from an adult who received the AZD1222 COVID-19 vaccine. The CDR3 region has the DNA TGTGCCAGCAGCTTTTCCGGGACCGAAGAGACCCAGTACTTC. Translated, it gives CASSFSGTEETQYF. Complete variable domain (other parts from reference TRBV5-4 and TRBJ2-5): ETGVTQSPTHLIKTRGQQVTLRCSSQSGHNTVSWYQQALGQGPQFIFQYYREEENGRGNFPPRFSGLQFPNYSSELNVNALELDDSALYLCASSFSGTEETQYFGPGTRLLVL.